The present entry profiles one T cell receptor (beta chain) with its context. In the study's own analysis: Nucleated cell number was recorded as an estimate derived from reference gene primer amplification. Clones were read by immunoSEQ multiplex PCR, and TCRdb kept only the in-frame ones, dropping some. V and J calls and clone size are those listed in that table; D and trimming were worked out from the DNA. The sample records approximately 480,000 clones, roughly nine tenths being singletons. This sample stems from a study of blood T cell repertoires in COVID-19. Study details: COVID-19 samples from acute and convalescent phases originated in the United States, Italy and Spain.

The CDR3 totals 14 residues. CDR1 is LNHDA, CDR2 SQIVND, per germline (reference sequence). With 8 bases removed from V and 7 bases from J, the gap between germline ends came to 17 bases. This clonotype was obtained from a man aged 18 to 35 with COVID-19, enrolled during active disease. The rearrangement joins TRBV19 to TRBJ1-4, with D maybe TRBD1 (6 bases). The material sequenced was peripheral blood. Here the CDR3 DNA reads TGTGCCAGTTCCTTCGGGACATCAGGTGAAAAACTGTTTTTT. This translates into CASSFGTSGEKLFF.